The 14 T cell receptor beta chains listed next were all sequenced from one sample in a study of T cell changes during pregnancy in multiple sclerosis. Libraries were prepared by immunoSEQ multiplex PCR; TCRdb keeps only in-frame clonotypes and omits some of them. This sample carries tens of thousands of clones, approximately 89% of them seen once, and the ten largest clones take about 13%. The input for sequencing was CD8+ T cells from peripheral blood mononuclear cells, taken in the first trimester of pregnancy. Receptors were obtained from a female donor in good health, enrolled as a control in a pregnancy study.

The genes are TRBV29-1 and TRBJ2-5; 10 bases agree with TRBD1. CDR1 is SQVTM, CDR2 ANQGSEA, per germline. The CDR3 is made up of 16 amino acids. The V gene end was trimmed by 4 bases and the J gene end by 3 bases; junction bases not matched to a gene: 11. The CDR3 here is CSVVPLDRGEEETQYF. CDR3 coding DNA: TGCAGCGTTGTTCCTTTGGACAGGGGGGAGGAAGAGACCCAGTACTTC.

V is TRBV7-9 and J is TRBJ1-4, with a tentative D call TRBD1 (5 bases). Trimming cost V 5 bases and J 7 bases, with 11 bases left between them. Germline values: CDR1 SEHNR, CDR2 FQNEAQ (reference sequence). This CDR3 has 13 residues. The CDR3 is CASSPSGGEKLFF. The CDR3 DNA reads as TGTGCCAGCAGCCCATCCGGGGGTGAAAAACTGTTTTTT.

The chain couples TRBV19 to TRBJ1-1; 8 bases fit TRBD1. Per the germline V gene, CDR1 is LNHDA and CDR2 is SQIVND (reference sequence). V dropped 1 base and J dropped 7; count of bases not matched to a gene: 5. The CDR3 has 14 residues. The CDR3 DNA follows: TGTGCCAGTAGTATAGTTACAGGGGGAGGTGAAGCTTTCTTT. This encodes CASSIVTGGGEAFF.

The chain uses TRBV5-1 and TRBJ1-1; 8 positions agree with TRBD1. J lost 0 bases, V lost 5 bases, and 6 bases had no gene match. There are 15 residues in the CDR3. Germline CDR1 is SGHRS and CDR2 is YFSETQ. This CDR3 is CASSSGTGMNTEAFF. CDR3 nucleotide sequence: TGCGCCAGCAGTTCTGGGACAGGTATGAACACTGAAGCTTTCTTT.

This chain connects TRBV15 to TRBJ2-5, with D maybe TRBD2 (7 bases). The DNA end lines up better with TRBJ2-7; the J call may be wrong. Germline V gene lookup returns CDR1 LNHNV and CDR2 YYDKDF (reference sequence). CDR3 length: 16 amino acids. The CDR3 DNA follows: TGTGCCACCAGCAGAGAGGGAGGGGGGACCTCCTACGAGCAGTACTTC. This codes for CATSREGGGTSYEQYF.

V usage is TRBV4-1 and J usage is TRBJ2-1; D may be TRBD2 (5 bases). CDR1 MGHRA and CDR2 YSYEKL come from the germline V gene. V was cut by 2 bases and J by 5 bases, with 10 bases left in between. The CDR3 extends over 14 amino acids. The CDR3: CASSQQRTNNEQFF. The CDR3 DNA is TGCGCCAGCAGCCAACAGCGGACGAACAATGAGCAGTTCTTC.

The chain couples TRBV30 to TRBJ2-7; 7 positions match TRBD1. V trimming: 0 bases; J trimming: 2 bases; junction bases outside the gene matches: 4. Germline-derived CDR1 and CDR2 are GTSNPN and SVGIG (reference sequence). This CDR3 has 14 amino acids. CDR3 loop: CAWSVLQGPYEQYF. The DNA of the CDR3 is TGTGCCTGGAGTGTACTACAGGGGCCCTACGAGCAGTACTTC.

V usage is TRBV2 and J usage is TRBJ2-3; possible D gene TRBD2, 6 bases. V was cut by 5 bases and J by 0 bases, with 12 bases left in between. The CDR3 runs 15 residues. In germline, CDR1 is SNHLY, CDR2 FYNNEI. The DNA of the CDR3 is TGTGCCAGCAGTTACGGGACTGCTAGCACAGATACGCAGTATTTT. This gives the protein CASSYGTASTDTQYF.

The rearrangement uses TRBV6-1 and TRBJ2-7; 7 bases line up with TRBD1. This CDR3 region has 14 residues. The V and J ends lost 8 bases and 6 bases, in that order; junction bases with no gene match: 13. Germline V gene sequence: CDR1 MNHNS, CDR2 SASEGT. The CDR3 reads CASEPGTEASEQYF. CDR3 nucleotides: TGTGCCAGCGAACCCGGGACAGAGGCCAGCGAGCAGTACTTC.

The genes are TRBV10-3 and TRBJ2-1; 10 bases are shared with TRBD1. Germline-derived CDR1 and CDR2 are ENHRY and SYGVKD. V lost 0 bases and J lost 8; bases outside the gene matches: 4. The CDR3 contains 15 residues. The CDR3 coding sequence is TGTGCCATCAGTGAGTCGGGACAGGGGCCCGATGAGCAGTTCTTC. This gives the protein CAISESGQGPDEQFF.

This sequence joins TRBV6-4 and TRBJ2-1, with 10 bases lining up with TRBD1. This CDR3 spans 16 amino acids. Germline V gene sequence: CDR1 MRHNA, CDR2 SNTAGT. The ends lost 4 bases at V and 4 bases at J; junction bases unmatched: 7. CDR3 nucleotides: TGTGCCAGCAGTGCCCGACAGGGGGCGGGGTACAATGAGCAGTTCTTC. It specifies CASSARQGAGYNEQFF.

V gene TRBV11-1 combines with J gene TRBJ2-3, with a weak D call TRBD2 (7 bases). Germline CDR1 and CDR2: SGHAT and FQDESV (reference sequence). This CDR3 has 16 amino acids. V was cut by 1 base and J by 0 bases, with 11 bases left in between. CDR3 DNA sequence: TGTGCCAGCAGCTTAGGGGGGGGGCCTAGCACAGATACGCAGTATTTT. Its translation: CASSLGGGPSTDTQYF.

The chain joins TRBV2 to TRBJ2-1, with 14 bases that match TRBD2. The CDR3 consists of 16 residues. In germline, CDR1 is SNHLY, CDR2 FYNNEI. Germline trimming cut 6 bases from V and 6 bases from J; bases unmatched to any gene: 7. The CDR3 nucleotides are TGTGCCAGCAGCACGACTAGCGGGAGGGAGAGCAATGAGCAGTTCTTC. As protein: CASSTTSGRESNEQFF.

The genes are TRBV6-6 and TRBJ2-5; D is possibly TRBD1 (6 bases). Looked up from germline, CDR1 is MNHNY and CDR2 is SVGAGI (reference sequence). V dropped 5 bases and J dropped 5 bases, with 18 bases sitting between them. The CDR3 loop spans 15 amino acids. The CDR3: CASSPETQGHETQYF. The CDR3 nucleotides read TGTGCCAGCAGTCCCGAGACTCAGGGACACGAGACCCAGTACTTC.